Below are 18 T cell receptor beta chains sequenced from a single sample in a study of cytomegalovirus exposure and HLA in healthy donors. PCR was performed using 60 Vbeta and 13 Jbeta primers. Libraries were prepared by immunoSEQ multiplex PCR; TCRdb keeps only in-frame clonotypes and omits some of them. The data contain about 160,000 clones, roughly nine tenths of them singletons. Source material: PBMCs. The receptors shown here come from a woman aged 25 to 39 in good health and CMV-seronegative.

This chain uses TRBV9 with TRBJ2-6; D ambiguous. V was shortened by 7 bases and J by 0 bases, with 2 bases between the two germline ends. The length of the CDR3 is 12 residues. Germline loops: CDR1 SGDLS, CDR2 YYNGEE. CDR3 sequence: CASRSGANVLTF. The CDR3 DNA sequence: TGTGCCAGCCGCTCTGGGGCCAACGTCCTGACTTTC. Full variable domain (remainder filled in from reference TRBV9 and TRBJ2-6): DSGVTQTPKHLITATGQRVTLRCSPRSGDLSVYWYQQSLDQGLQFLIQYYNGEERAKGNILERFSAQQFPDLHSELNLSSLELGDSALYFCASRSGANVLTFGAGSRLTVL.

This clone was observed once. The rearrangement uses TRBV7-9 and TRBJ2-5, with a tentative D call TRBD2 (7 bases). V lost 3 bases to trimming and J lost 5 bases, with 10 bases between them. The CDR3 is made up of 13 amino acids. CDR1 is SEHNR and CDR2 is FQNEAQ in the germline V gene (reference sequence). CDR3: CASSFGGAETQYF. In DNA form, the CDR3 reads TGTGCCAGCAGCTTTGGGGGGGCGGAGACCCAGTACTTC.

The chain is built from TRBV10-3 and TRBJ2-5; 7 bases line up with TRBD1. V gave up 6 bases and J gave up 6 bases; unmatched junction bases: 7. Germline V gene data show CDR1 as ENHRY and CDR2 as SYGVKD. The CDR3 is 13 residues long. CDR3 sequence: CAISPGTVQTQYF. The CDR3 coding sequence is TGTGCCATCAGCCCAGGGACAGTGCAGACCCAGTACTTC.

The chain is built from TRBV28 and TRBJ1-6; 9 bases are a match to TRBD1. Germline CDR1 reads MDHEN; CDR2 reads SYDVKM. The CDR3 length is 16 residues. With 7 bases clipped from V and 3 bases from J, the junction kept 7 bases outside the gene matches. CDR3 residues: CASNVQGASYNSPLHF. The CDR3 DNA reads TGTGCCAGCAATGTACAGGGGGCAAGCTATAATTCACCCCTCCACTTT.

This clone is a singleton in its sample. The chain has TRBV2 and TRBJ1-2, with a weak D call TRBD1 (6 bases). Trimming shortened V by 11 bases and J by 11 bases, and 24 bases separated the two germline ends. The CDR3 is made up of 13 amino acids. Per the germline V gene, CDR1 is SNHLY and CDR2 is FYNNEI. Here the CDR3 reads CAGHNNRVQGYTF. The CDR3 DNA reads TGTGCCGGCCACAATAACAGGGTCCAGGGGTACACCTTC.

V and J are TRBV7-3 and TRBJ1-1, with D possibly TRBD1 on 5 matching bases. Germline CDR1 is SGHTA and CDR2 is FQGTGA. The germline V and J ends were trimmed by 5 bases and 1 base, with 11 bases remaining between them. The CDR3 has 14 residues. The DNA of the CDR3 is TGTGCCAGCAGCCACGGACAACAGAACACTGAAGCTTTCTTT. Protein sequence: CASSHGQQNTEAFF.

The chain links TRBV6-6 to TRBJ1-3; D is undetermined. Germline V gene data show CDR1 as MNHNY and CDR2 as SVGAGI (reference sequence). The CDR3 spans 14 residues. Trimming cost V 7 bases and J 0 bases, with 10 bases left between them. CDR3 in amino acids: CASTPYDSGNTIYF. CDR3 in DNA: TGTGCCAGCACCCCCTATGACTCTGGAAACACCATATATTTT.

The chain has TRBV27 and TRBJ2-3; 9 positions agree with TRBD2. V lost 6 bases and J lost 4; bases outside the gene matches: 8. The CDR3 covers 15 residues. Germline loops: CDR1 MNHEY, CDR2 SMNVEV (reference sequence). CDR3 coding DNA: TGTGCCAGCAGCCCACGGGCGGGAGGGTCAGATACGCAGTATTTT. This gives the protein CASSPRAGGSDTQYF.

The chain joins TRBV29-1 to TRBJ2-3; 7 nucleotides align to TRBD1. This CDR3 has 14 residues. Germline V gives CDR1 SQVTM, CDR2 ANQGSEA. V trimming: 6 bases; J trimming: 0 bases; junction bases outside the gene matches: 6. The DNA of the CDR3 is TGCAGCGTCGGACAGGACCCTAGCACAGATACGCAGTATTTT. Amino acid sequence: CSVGQDPSTDTQYF.

This clone showed up just a few times. DNA of the CDR3: TGTGCCAGCAGACAGGGGGCGAAGCCCAATCAGCCCCAGCATTTT. Translation: CASRQGAKPNQPQHF. The V gene is TRBV6-5, the J gene TRBJ1-5, with TRBD1 identical over 9 bases. Germline trimming cut 6 bases from V and 3 bases from J; bases unmatched to any gene: 6. This CDR3 spans 15 amino acids. Germline-derived CDR1 and CDR2 are MNHEY and SVGAGI.

The chain is built from TRBV5-1 and TRBJ2-3; 8 positions agree with TRBD1. The ends lost 4 bases at V and 6 bases at J; junction bases unmatched: 10. Per germline, CDR1 SGHRS and CDR2 YFSETQ. CDR3 length: 15 amino acids. The CDR3 loop is CASSPSGGSSDTQYF. CDR3 nucleotide sequence: TGCGCCAGCAGCCCCTCAGGGGGCTCTTCCGATACGCAGTATTTT.

This chain uses TRBV29-1 with TRBJ2-1; tentative D call: TRBD2 (6 bases). Trimming shortened V by 8 bases and J by 2 bases, and 10 bases separated the two germline ends. Germline V CDR1 and CDR2: SQVTM, ANQGSEA. This CDR3 is 12 amino acids long. The CDR3 here is CSIGEAYNEQFF. The CDR3 DNA follows: TGCAGCATAGGGGAGGCCTACAATGAGCAGTTCTTC.

V and J are TRBV9 and TRBJ1-3; D gene ambiguous. Germline lookup yields CDR1 SGDLS and CDR2 YYNGEE. Trimming left V 4 bases short and J 4 bases short, with 15 bases between. This CDR3 region has 15 residues. CDR3 residues: CASSPQGGLGNTIYF. CDR3 nucleotide sequence: TGTGCCAGCAGCCCCCAAGGAGGGTTGGGAAACACCATATATTTT.

The chain is built from TRBV5-4 and TRBJ2-7; the D gene is possibly TRBD1 (6 bases). The CDR3 has 15 amino acids. Germline lookup yields CDR1 SGHNT and CDR2 YYREEE (reference sequence). Trimming removed 0 bases at V and 2 bases at J, with 12 bases between. The CDR3, as DNA: TGTGCCAGCAGCTTGGATCAGGGGTCAACCTACGAGCAGTACTTC. This codes for CASSLDQGSTYEQYF.

This sequence joins TRBV2 and TRBJ2-7, with 10 bases aligning to TRBD1. From germline, CDR1 is SNHLY and CDR2 FYNNEI. V gave up 4 bases and J gave up 4 bases; unmatched junction bases: 7. The length of the CDR3 is 15 residues. In DNA, the CDR3 is TGTGCCAGCAGTGTATGGACAGGGGGGAATTACGAGCAGTACTTC. Residues: CASSVWTGGNYEQYF.

The genes are TRBV7-9 and TRBJ1-5, with 8 bases aligning to TRBD1. The CDR3 sequence is 14 residues long. Germline lookup yields CDR1 SEHNR and CDR2 FQNEAQ (reference sequence). Trimming took 5 bases from V and 3 from J; bases not matched to a gene: 3. In DNA form, the CDR3 reads TGTGCCAGCAGCATGACAGGGGACAATCAGCCCCAGCATTTT. This codes for CASSMTGDNQPQHF.

The CDR3 here is CASQRTGTEQFF. The CDR3 region has the DNA TGTGCCAGTCAGAGGACTGGCACTGAGCAGTTCTTC. The chain combines TRBV19 with TRBJ2-1; D possibly corresponds to TRBD2 (5 bases). Germline V gene data show CDR1 as LNHDA and CDR2 as SQIVND (reference sequence). The CDR3 loop spans 12 amino acids. V lost 8 bases and J 9 bases, leaving 14 bases between the germline ends.

The V call is TRBV7-8, the J call TRBJ2-3; D remains unclear. From germline, CDR1 is SGHVS and CDR2 FQNEAQ. The CDR3 loop spans 16 amino acids. V gave up 5 bases and J gave up 2 bases, with 17 bases separating them. CDR3 region: CASSPPAAEHTDTQYF. The CDR3 DNA sequence: TGTGCCAGCAGCCCCCCCGCCGCGGAACACACAGATACGCAGTATTTT.